Following are 15 T cell receptor beta chains from one sample sequenced in a study of blood T cell repertoires in COVID-19. The protocol was immunoSEQ multiplex PCR, while the TCRdb copy is restricted to in-frame clones and leaves out a portion. The sample yields more than 200,000 clones, around 88% seen once. The specimen sequenced was peripheral blood. The receptors originated from a woman aged 25 to 39 with COVID-19, enrolled during active disease.

The rearrangement links TRBV28 to TRBJ1-5, with 9 bases lining up with TRBD1. Trimming cost V 5 bases and J 2 bases; bases outside gene matches: 10. Looked up from germline, CDR1 is MDHEN and CDR2 is SYDVKM. The CDR3 consists of 17 residues. This CDR3 reads CASSPSTGGRGNQPQHF. CDR3 bases: TGTGCCAGCAGTCCATCCACAGGGGGCCGGGGCAATCAGCCCCAGCATTTT.

The chain uses TRBV21-1 and TRBJ2-7; the tabulated D call, TRBD2, remains unverified against the DNA. TRBV21-1 is termed a pseudogene. The CDR3 is 14 amino acids. Here the CDR3 reads CASSNIAGTYEQYV. The CDR3 DNA reads as TGTGCCAGCAGCAATATAGCGGGTACCTACGAGCAGTACGTC.

The chain employs TRBV6-5 and TRBJ2-3; 7 nucleotides line up with TRBD2. The J segment lost 4 bases and the V segment lost 2 bases, leaving 3 bases of the junction unmatched. Germline lookup yields CDR1 MNHEY and CDR2 SVGAGI. The CDR3 has 14 amino acids. CDR3 DNA: TGTGCCAGCAGTTACGGGAGGGCTGCAGATACGCAGTATTTT. Amino acid sequence: CASSYGRAADTQYF.

The CDR3 DNA is TGTGCCAGCAGCTTGGGACTAGCGGGACCCTCTGGGGAGACCCAGTACTTC. Amino acids: CASSLGLAGPSGETQYF. The V and J genes are TRBV5-4 and TRBJ2-5; TRBD2 matches 11 bases. Losses at the gene ends were 0 bases for V and 5 bases for J; bases not matched to a gene: 9. The length of the CDR3 is 17 residues. Germline V gives CDR1 SGHNT, CDR2 YYREEE (reference sequence).

The chain recombines TRBV19 with TRBJ2-1; 7 positions agree with TRBD2. CDR1 is LNHDA, CDR2 SQIVND, per germline (reference sequence). The CDR3 totals 15 residues. With V trimmed by 5 bases and J by 9 bases, 13 bases remained unmatched. The DNA of the CDR3 is TGTGCCAGTAGTCCCGAGGGCGCGGGAGTGGGTGAGCAGTTCTTC. It is translated as CASSPEGAGVGEQFF.

The chain is built from TRBV19 and TRBJ1-4; maybe TRBD1 (5 bases). The germline gives CDR1 LNHDA, CDR2 SQIVND (reference sequence). The V and J ends lost 7 bases and 5 bases respectively, with 14 bases between them. This CDR3 has 14 residues. The CDR3 DNA sequence: TGTGCCAGTACCCAAGGGGCAAACAATGAAAAACTGTTTTTT. Its translation: CASTQGANNEKLFF.

J is TRBJ2-5 and V is TRBV9; 12 bases are a match to TRBD2. This CDR3 comprises 17 residues. Looked up from germline, CDR1 is SGDLS and CDR2 is YYNGEE. Trimming cost V 3 bases and J 5 bases; bases outside gene matches: 11. CDR3 DNA: TGTGCCAGCAGCGGCGGACTAGCGGGGAGCGGCGAGGAGACCCAGTACTTC. Amino acid sequence: CASSGGLAGSGEETQYF.

The chain uses TRBV4-1 and TRBJ1-2; D not resolved. This CDR3 spans 13 amino acids. Between the trimmed V and J ends, which lost 0 bases and 8 bases, there was a span of 10 bases. CDR1 is MGHRA, CDR2 YSYEKL, per germline. CDR3 region: CASSQDVSKGYTF. The CDR3 nucleotides read TGCGCCAGCAGCCAAGATGTGAGTAAGGGCTACACCTTC.

This chain joins TRBV18 and TRBJ1-4, with 9 bases fitting TRBD1. Germline V gene data show CDR1 as KGHSH and CDR2 as LQKENI. This CDR3 has 14 amino acids. Trimming took 0 bases from V and 10 from J; bases not matched to a gene: 3. The CDR3 nucleotides read TGTGCCAGCTCACCACCCGACAGGGGGAGAAAACTGTTTTTT. It specifies CASSPPDRGRKLFF.

The chain uses TRBV21-1 and TRBJ1-3. TRBV21-1 is a listed pseudogene. The CDR3 consists of 15 residues. The CDR3 here is CASSKDSPSGNTIYF. The CDR3 nucleotides are TGTGCCAGCAGCAAAGACTCCCCCTCTGGAAACACCATATATTTT.

The chain has TRBV7-9 and TRBJ2-3; D is unclear. The length of the CDR3 is 14 residues. Trimming stripped 1 base from V and 3 bases from J, with 8 bases between. Germline V gene sequence: CDR1 SEHNR, CDR2 FQNEAQ (reference sequence). CDR3 sequence (DNA): TGTGCCAGCAGCTTAGTGGTCAGTACAGATACGCAGTATTTT. Translation gives CASSLVVSTDTQYF.

This chain's CDR3 is CATSRGQAPNEQFF. In DNA form, the CDR3 reads TGTGCCACCAGCAGAGGACAGGCGCCCAATGAGCAGTTCTTC. This rearrangement joins TRBV15 to TRBJ2-1, with D possibly matching TRBD1 (6 bases). V was pared by 1 base and J by 6 bases, with 10 bases between. Per germline, CDR1 LNHNV and CDR2 YYDKDF (reference sequence). The CDR3 loop spans 14 amino acids.

The sample holds one count of this clone. J is TRBJ2-7 and V is TRBV6-2 or TRBV6-3; no clear D gene. Trimming removed 6 bases from V and 2 bases from J, with 17 bases in between. The CDR3 length is 15 residues. Germline V CDR1 and CDR2: MNHEY, SVGEGT. CDR3 DNA sequence: TGTGCCAGCAGCCAAGGAGAGACGGGTGCCTACGAGCAGTACTTC. This encodes CASSQGETGAYEQYF.

Concerning this clone itself: Its ends do not fully match the called genes, so a read error is possible. The chain combines TRBV5-4 with TRBJ2-2; TRBD2 might be the D (5 bases). Germline CDR1 and CDR2: SGHNT and YYREEE (reference sequence). The length of the CDR3 is 14 residues. The CDR3 nucleotides are TGTGCCAGCAGCCGAAACGGGAACGCCGGGGAGCTGTTTTTT. Translated, it gives CASSRNGNAGELFF. Filled out from reference TRBV5-4 and TRBJ2-2, the complete variable domain reads ETGVTQSPTHLIKTRGQQVTLRCSSQSGHNTVSWYQQALGQGPQFIFQYYREEENGRGNFPPRFSGLQFPNYSSELNVNALELDDSALYLCASSRNGNAGELFFGEGSRLTVL.

The gene calls are TRBV7-9 and TRBJ2-6; possibly TRBD1 for D (6 bases). The V gene's germline CDR1 is SEHNR and CDR2 FQNEAQ (reference sequence). This CDR3 contains 17 residues. V lost 5 bases, J lost 3 bases, and 17 bases lay in between. The CDR3 DNA is TGTGCCAGCAGCCCTTACACAGGGCGAGATGGGGCCAACGTCCTGACTTTC. This translates into CASSPYTGRDGANVLTF.